The text below deals with one T cell receptor (beta chain). It has no known antigen specificity. No clone much larger than this one lies a single base away; base qualities are absent. CDR1 and CDR2 (SGHNT, YYREEE) derive from the germline V gene (reference sequence). Trimming accounts for 1 base at V and 0 bases at J, while the number of junction bases matched to no gene is 15. The CDR3 starts with the cysteine, ends with the phenylalanine, and has 19 residues. Only the CDR3 DNA is retained, 57 bases long and in frame from the first base. For the CD8 naive samples, CD45RO-negative cells were positively selected for CCR7, yielding a CD45RA+CCR7+ population from which TemRA cells were excluded. The donors were healthy, HIV-negative adults with no recently reported acute infections or vaccinations. Every donor was a Caucasian adult living in Nashville, Tennessee, USA. After blood collection by leukapheresis, PBMCs were isolated using Ficoll-Histopaque density gradient centrifugation and then cryopreserved in the vapor phase of liquid nitrogen. Purity and quantity of every magnetically sorted T cell population were checked by analytical flow cytometry. Each sorted fraction had its genomic DNA isolated and then quantified by UV absorbance on a Nanodrop 2000c.

This sample stems from a study of shared clonotypes between healthy human individuals (dated by TCRdb to 2018 to 2020). Study-level background: A few men and a couple of women, aged 18 to 49 years, made up the cohort. For each donor, CD4 naive and CD4 memory were each run on three plates, CD8 naive on two plates, and CD8 memory on one plate. To estimate repertoire size and how much clonotypes are shared between individuals, the study performed deep sequencing of blood TCR repertoires from roughly five healthy adults. Different laboratories and diverse techniques were used to prepare libraries and sequence TCR repertoires, to increase sequencing depth and limit assay-specific biases. Between about 0.8 and 9 billion PBMCs per donor were obtained by leukapheresis. Results and caveats for the whole study, not just this receptor: Naive subsets generally had larger estimated clonotype richness than memory subsets did. Pairwise subsampling led to the expectation that sequencing depth would affect the degree of clonotype sharing among donors. Even with the large sequencing depth, rarefaction of the sorted-subset datasets indicated that sequencing was incomplete. Across a handful of donors, approximately 4.9% of naive CD4, roughly 3.5% of naive CD8, 2.3% of memory CD4, and about 0.4% of memory CD8 clonotypes were shared. Sampling was restricted to blood, and TCR repertoires in tissue are likely to differ from TCR repertoires in blood. The small number of donors limited the genetic and exposure-history diversity represented. Compared with non-shared clonotypes, clonotypes shared by all four sorted-subset donors had higher generation probabilities.

TCR CDR3 regions were amplified from genomic DNA by multiplex PCR using the deep immunoSEQ assay. Extracted genomic DNA from each cell subset was distributed evenly across all wells of several immunoSEQ 96-well plates, and each plate was treated as a replicate. For sorted subsets, each replicate PCR was loaded with about 0.2 ug genomic DNA, equivalent to about 33,000 T cell genomes. The purified libraries were quantified using a Qubit 3.0 fluorometer, sized with a Bioanalyzer 2100, and then quantified again using the KAPA Library Quantification kit. Every immunoSEQ 96-well plate was sequenced on a separate single-read 150-cycle Illumina NextSeq 550 flow cell. As for how the authors treated the data: Because only junctional sequences without quality scores were contained in the immunoSEQ output, filtering matching that applied to full-length reads could not be performed. Sequences were annotated with PyIR, a Python wrapper for IgBLAST v1.9, and V/J genes and CDR3 were assigned using IMGT germline references. Reads with weak V/J assignments (E-value above 1e-6), missing CDR3, stop codons, out-of-frame junctions, or ambiguous translated residues were removed. V3J clonotypes were defined by identical inferred V gene, J gene, and CDR3 amino acid sequence. To compute the percentage overlap between repertoires, the number of shared unique clonotypes was divided by the size of the smaller repertoire. Richness of each repertoire was evaluated using RTK rarefaction, the Chao1 estimator, and Recon v2.1 estimates of unobserved clonotypes. Generation probabilities for all TCRbeta clonotypes obtained by the gDNA method from a handful of donors were computed using OLGA. This immuneACCESS table, as held by TCRdb, lists in-frame sequences with V and J called but not all clones. Of the missing ones, under half trace to an unresolved V gene in checked studies; the others have no known cause. V, J and clone size were drawn from that table, and D and trimming were deduced from the DNA. The sample table shows about 610,000 clones, and roughly 96% are seen once. The ten top clones hold 0.11% of the sample.

This receptor was identified in a woman aged 25 to 39 in good health. The receptor chain draws on TRBV5-4 and TRBJ1-2; a stretch of 7 junction bases matches TRBD1. Sequenced sample: naive CD8+ T cells sorted from blood. Reading the label with the study, this specimen's cell subset or site is: CD45RA+CCR7+. The CDR3 loop reads CASSLIEILRGGANYGYTF. The sequence in DNA is TGTGCCAGCAGCTTGATCGAGATCCTACGAGGGGGCGCTAACTATGGCTACACCTTC.